This is a list of T cell receptor beta chains from one sample in a study of blood T cell repertoires in COVID-19. TCRdb's copy holds only in-frame clones and misses some; the assay was immunoSEQ multiplex PCR. The sample has some 290,000 clones; 85% to 90% are singletons. Input material: peripheral blood. Every receptor here comes from a woman in her thirties with COVID-19, enrolled during active disease. Both conserved end residues are part of each CDR3. Fields, in order: CDR3 protein, V gene, CDR3 length.

CDR3: CSVGLGTVVYEQYF
V: TRBV29-1
length: 14

CDR3: CAISESQGAGGNTIYF
V: TRBV10-3
length: 16

CDR3: CASSQDPRFEQFF
V: TRBV3-1/TRBV3-2
length: 13

CDR3: CASSERDLGLYSNQPQHF
V: TRBV2
length: 18

CDR3: CASSLSSLAGYNEQFF
V: TRBV11-2
length: 16

CDR3: CASSLTHAEWSWQPQHF
V: TRBV7-8
length: 17

CDR3: CAWSRETEAFF
V: TRBV30
length: 11

CDR3: CASSYSGLERGTEAFF
V: TRBV6-5
length: 16

CDR3: CASTRNGQGGRETQYF
V: TRBV19
length: 16

CDR3: CASSAQGVGTKNIQYF
V: TRBV28
length: 16

CDR3: CASSLFDTGQVHF
V: TRBV5-5
length: 13

CDR3: CASSLAGGYHTGELFF
V: TRBV10-2
length: 16

CDR3: CASSPSGTLTHEQYF
V: TRBV6-2/TRBV6-3
length: 15

CDR3: CASSQDASGFDTGELFF
V: TRBV4-2
length: 17

CDR3: CASSLGQITDTQYF
V: TRBV11-2
length: 14

CDR3: CASSIQAGLTNSPLHF
V: TRBV19
length: 16

CDR3: CASSQGDRGHQPQHF
V: TRBV4-1
length: 15

CDR3: CASSSGDAGELFF
V: TRBV5-4
length: 13

CDR3: CASSESGKGDGNTIYF
V: TRBV10-1
length: 16

CDR3: CSARPTGHETQYF
V: TRBV29-1
length: 13

CDR3: CASSPPTGGNQPQHF
V: TRBV18
length: 15

CDR3: CASSFGGYEQYF
V: TRBV6-2/TRBV6-3
length: 12

CDR3: CASGPQGSDQETQYF
V: TRBV2
length: 15

CDR3: CASSRRLAGGPEDTQYF
V: TRBV4-1
length: 17

CDR3: CASSQSFSGNTIYF
V: TRBV3-1/TRBV3-2
length: 14

CDR3: CASSQGRGGGQPQHF
V: TRBV3-1/TRBV3-2
length: 15

CDR3: CASSPATGPPTGYF
V: TRBV11-2
length: 14

CDR3: CASSLRGTNQPQHF
V: TRBV28
length: 14

CDR3: CASSPFRGGNQPQHF
V: TRBV7-8
length: 15

CDR3: CASSQGGQGSNQPQHF
V: TRBV3-1/TRBV3-2
length: 16

CDR3: CASSVLAGGPYEQYF
V: TRBV6-6
length: 15

CDR3: CSVSYGTDHEAFF
V: TRBV29-1
length: 13

CDR3: CASSLAARHTGELFF
V: TRBV2
length: 15

CDR3: CASSRRDRVNTEAFF
V: TRBV28
length: 15

CDR3: CASSWDWDRADTEAFF
V: TRBV5-1
length: 16

CDR3: CASSVGLAGGHEQYF
V: TRBV7-2
length: 15

CDR3: CASSLLRTSGRAGTGELFF
V: TRBV28
length: 19

CDR3: CASSPSLGGYQETQYF
V: TRBV3-1/TRBV3-2
length: 16

CDR3: CASIKTDANYGYTF
V: TRBV6-5
length: 14

CDR3: CASSQDQRAGDYGYTF
V: TRBV4-2
length: 16

CDR3: CASSLSGDYEQYF
V: TRBV27
length: 13

CDR3: CASSGLAANEKLFF
V: TRBV2
length: 14

CDR3: CASSLGQGNTEAFF
V: TRBV27
length: 14

CDR3: CASSVGDSSYEQYF
V: TRBV9
length: 14

CDR3: CASSAAGRKEKLFF
V: TRBV2
length: 14

CDR3: CASSSLREASYEQYF
V: TRBV13
length: 15

CDR3: CATSRRTGEPSEKLFF
V: TRBV15
length: 16

CDR3: CASNQGQSYNEQFF
V: TRBV7-9
length: 14

CDR3: CASSPGQVYTGELFF
V: TRBV14
length: 15

CDR3: CASSLEGRIQAYGYTF
V: TRBV5-4
length: 16